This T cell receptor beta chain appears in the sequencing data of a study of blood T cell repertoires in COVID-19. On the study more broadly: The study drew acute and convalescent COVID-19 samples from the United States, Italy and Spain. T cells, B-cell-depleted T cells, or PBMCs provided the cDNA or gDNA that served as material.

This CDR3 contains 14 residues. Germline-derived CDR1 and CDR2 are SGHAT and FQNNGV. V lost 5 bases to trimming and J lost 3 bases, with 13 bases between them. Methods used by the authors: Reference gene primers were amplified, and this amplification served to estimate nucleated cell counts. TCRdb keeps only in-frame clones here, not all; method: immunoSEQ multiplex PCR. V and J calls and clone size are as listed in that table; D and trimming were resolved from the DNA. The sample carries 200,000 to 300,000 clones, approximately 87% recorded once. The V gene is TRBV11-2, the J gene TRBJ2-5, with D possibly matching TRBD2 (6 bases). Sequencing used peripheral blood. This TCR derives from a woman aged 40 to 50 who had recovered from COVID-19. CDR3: CASSIWGGEETQYF. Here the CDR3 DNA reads TGTGCCAGCAGCATATGGGGAGGAGAAGAGACCCAGTACTTC. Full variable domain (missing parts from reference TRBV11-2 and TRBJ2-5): EAGVAQSPRYKIIEKRQSVAFWCNPISGHATLYWYQQILGQGPKLLIQFQNNGVVDDSQLPKDRFSAERLKGVDSTLKIQPAKLEDSAVYLCASSIWGGEETQYFGPGTRLLVL.